A selection of T cell receptor beta chains follows, all from one sample in a study of Graves' ophthalmopathy and Graves' hyperthyroidism. TCRdb ran MiXCR on the multiplex PCR reads and lists one entry per CDR3 protein. This table holds roughly 220,000 distinct CDR3 sequences, around 42% found once. Sequenced input: peripheral blood. The source of these receptors is an adult man with Graves' ophthalmopathy. Each CDR3 is given with its conserved first and last residue. The order of the fields is J gene, V gene, D gene, clone size, CDR3 protein, CDR3 DNA. A D gene is named only where the DNA matches it firmly. Size tells how often a clone was seen (once, few, many) or the class of an expanded clone, and some rows leave it out.

TRBJ2-7 TRBV14 TRBD1 - CASSRDRVSSYEQYF TGTGCCAGCAGCCGCGACAGGGTAAGCTCCTACGAGCAGTACTTC
TRBJ2-5 TRBV5-1 - - CASSPNTGKETQYF TGCGCCAGTAGCCCCAATACAGGGAAAGAGACCCAGTACTTC
TRBJ1-5 TRBV12-3/TRBV12-4 TRBD1 - CASSLDRVDQPQHF TGTGCCAGCAGCCTCGACAGGGTCGATCAGCCCCAGCATTTT
TRBJ2-7 TRBV12-3/TRBV12-4 TRBD1 few CASSLMGQAYEQYF TGTGCCAGCAGTTTGATGGGACAGGCCTACGAGCAGTACTTC
TRBJ1-1 TRBV25-1 - many CASIGTKNTEAFF TGTGCCAGCATTGGGACAAAGAACACTGAAGCTTTCTTT
TRBJ1-5 TRBV12-3/TRBV12-4 - few CASNSVTPQHF TGTGCCAGCAATTCGGTCACCCCCCAGCATTTT
TRBJ2-2 TRBV11-3 - - CASSRTNGELFF TGTGCCAGCAGCCGGACTAACGGGGAGCTGTTTTTT
TRBJ1-6 TRBV7-3 - few CASSVTGPPSPLHF TGTGCCAGCAGCGTAACCGGGCCCCCTTCACCCCTCCACTTT
TRBJ2-2 TRBV20-1 - - CSAKRQVGELFF TGCAGTGCAAAAAGACAGGTCGGGGAGCTGTTTTTT
TRBJ1-5 TRBV29-1 - - CAWSANSNQPQHF TGTGCCTGGAGTGCTAATAGCAATCAGCCCCAGCATTTT
TRBJ1-4 TRBV20-1 - - CSASGEKLFF TGCAGTGCTAGCGGGGAAAAACTGTTTTTT